Each of the 22 T cell receptor beta chains below was sequenced from the same sample in a study of cytomegalovirus exposure and HLA in healthy donors. A multiplex PCR was run with 60 Vbeta primers and 13 Jbeta primers. TCRdb's table, derived via immunoSEQ multiplex PCR, lists solely in-frame clones and lacks some. The sample includes 150,000 or so clones, 80% of them seen just once. The sample was PBMCs. Source of these receptors: a woman in her 40s in good health and CMV-seronegative.

J is TRBJ1-1 and V is TRBV27, with 9 bases that match TRBD1. From germline, CDR1 is MNHEY and CDR2 SMNVEV (reference sequence). The junction had 6 bases not matched to a gene; V was cut back by 5 bases and J by 5 bases. This CDR3 has 14 amino acids. The CDR3 nucleotides are TGTGCCAGCAGTCGGGACAGGGAGAAAACTGAAGCTTTCTTT. Translating it yields CASSRDREKTEAFF.

The chain is built from TRBV7-9 and TRBJ2-3; TRBD1 is a possible D gene (5 bases). Looked up from germline, CDR1 is SEHNR and CDR2 is FQNEAQ (reference sequence). V was shortened by 1 base and J by 5 bases, with 19 bases between the two germline ends. The CDR3 has 17 amino acids. The CDR3 region has the DNA TGTGCCAGCAGCTTAGTAGTCGAGACAGATTCGAGAGATACGCAGTATTTT. Its protein is CASSLVVETDSRDTQYF.

This clone was found once. The chain carries TRBV5-1 and TRBJ2-5; a possible D gene is TRBD1 (6 bases). The germline V gene has CDR1 SGHRS and CDR2 YFSETQ. CDR3 size: 14 residues. V lost 0 bases and J lost 0, with 6 bases in between. Written as DNA, the CDR3 is TGCGCCAGCAGCTTGGACAGGGACCAAGAGACCCAGTACTTC. This sequence encodes CASSLDRDQETQYF.

The J gene is TRBJ2-2, the V gene TRBV6-5; D gene uncertain. V was pared by 0 bases and J by 7 bases, with 6 bases between. The CDR3 sequence is 13 residues long. In germline, CDR1 is MNHEY, CDR2 SVGAGI. CDR3 region: CASSYSLSGELFF. CDR3 sequence (DNA): TGTGCCAGCAGTTACTCCCTCAGCGGGGAGCTGTTTTTT.

V usage is TRBV28 and J usage is TRBJ2-1; TRBD2 agrees at 7 bases. Losses at the gene ends were 3 bases for V and 14 bases for J; bases not matched to a gene: 7. CDR1 and CDR2 (germline): MDHEN, SYDVKM. CDR3 length: 12 residues. The CDR3: CASSFSNREEFF. CDR3 nucleotides: TGTGCCAGCAGTTTCTCGAACCGGGAGGAGTTCTTC.

The rearrangement joins TRBV7-3 to TRBJ1-1, with D possibly TRBD1 on 5 matching bases. Per germline, CDR1 SGHTA and CDR2 FQGTGA. This CDR3 contains 13 residues. V was pared by 4 bases and J by 1 base, with 7 bases between. In DNA form, the CDR3 reads TGTGCCAGCAGCTCAGACAGGAACACTGAAGCTTTCTTT. Translation: CASSSDRNTEAFF. The variable domain in full, completed from reference TRBV7-3 and TRBJ1-1, reads GAGVSQTPSNKVTEKGKYVELRCDPISGHTALYWYRQSLGQGPEFLIYFQGTGAADDSGLPNDRFFAVRPEGSVSTLKIQRTERGDSAVYLCASSSDRNTEAFFGQGTRLTVV.

V gene TRBV14 combines with J gene TRBJ1-1, with 7 bases fitting TRBD1. J lost 11 bases, V lost 1 base, and 7 bases had no gene match. The germline V gene encodes CDR1 SGHDN and CDR2 FVKESK. The CDR3 length is 13 residues. DNA for the CDR3: TGTGCCAGCAGCCAAGTGGAGGGGGCGGAGGCTTTCTTT. Protein product: CASSQVEGAEAFF.

The chain carries TRBV6-5 and TRBJ2-3, with 7 bases identical to TRBD2. Trimming cost V 6 bases and J 2 bases; bases outside gene matches: 5. CDR1 is MNHEY, CDR2 SVGAGI, per germline. CDR3 length: 14 amino acids. This chain's CDR3 is CASRPSGNTDTQYF. The DNA of the CDR3 is TGTGCCAGCAGGCCCAGCGGGAACACAGATACGCAGTATTTT.

This clone has more than one count but fewer than ten. The chain carries TRBV5-8 and TRBJ1-5; tentative D call: TRBD1 (6 bases). Trimming left V 4 bases short and J 7 bases short, with 21 bases between. This CDR3 spans 16 amino acids. CDR1 and CDR2 (germline): SGHTS, YDEGEE. The CDR3 DNA sequence: TGTGCCAGCAGCAACCGGGTTTCTGGGGGCTGGCAGCCCCAGCATTTT. Residues: CASSNRVSGGWQPQHF.

The chain employs TRBV28 and TRBJ2-3, with 9 bases fitting TRBD1. Losses at the gene ends were 3 bases for V and 8 bases for J; bases not matched to a gene: 3. Germline V gene data show CDR1 as MDHEN and CDR2 as SYDVKM. There are 13 residues in the CDR3. CDR3 protein: CASSFGTGTTQYF. CDR3 sequence (DNA): TGTGCCAGCAGTTTCGGGACAGGGACTACGCAGTATTTT.

This clone was counted a few times. The V gene is TRBV7-2, the J gene TRBJ2-7, with 11 bases matching TRBD2. This CDR3 comprises 15 residues. With V trimmed by 6 bases and J by 3 bases, 7 bases remained unmatched. Germline CDR1 reads SGHTA; CDR2 reads FQGNSA. CDR3 nucleotide sequence: TGTGCCAGCAGTCTAACTAGCGGGAGAGGCTACGAGCAGTACTTC. Translation: CASSLTSGRGYEQYF.

The rearrangement links TRBV2 to TRBJ2-5; perhaps TRBD2 as D (5 bases). The CDR3 runs to 12 residues. V was cut by 3 bases and J by 9 bases, with 11 bases left in between. Per germline, CDR1 SNHLY and CDR2 FYNNEI. CDR3 in amino acids: CASSDSGLPQYF. CDR3 bases: TGTGCCAGCAGTGACAGTGGACTTCCCCAGTACTTC.

The chain employs TRBV5-1 and TRBJ2-5, with 7 bases that match TRBD2. The CDR3 is 14 residues long. With V trimmed by 6 bases and J by 1 base, 6 bases remained unmatched. Germline V lookup: CDR1 SGHRS, CDR2 YFSETQ. In DNA form, the CDR3 reads TGCGCCAGCACAAGGGAGGGGAGCCAAGAGACCCAGTACTTC. It yields the protein CASTREGSQETQYF.

The DNA for the CDR3 is TGTGCCAGCGGCCCGGGTAATAGCAATCAGCCCCAGCATTTT. Translation: CASGPGNSNQPQHF. The rearrangement links TRBV2 to TRBJ1-5; D not certain. Trimming stripped 8 bases from V and 0 bases from J, with 11 bases between. The CDR3 sequence is 14 residues long. Germline V CDR1 and CDR2: SNHLY, FYNNEI.

V is TRBV28 and J is TRBJ1-5; maybe TRBD1 (5 bases). CDR3 length: 16 residues. Germline loops: CDR1 MDHEN, CDR2 SYDVKM. Trimming left V 6 bases short and J 3 bases short, with 18 bases between. This CDR3 reads CASSPYTGDYNQPQHF. The CDR3 DNA reads TGTGCCAGCAGCCCTTATACCGGGGACTACAATCAGCCCCAGCATTTT.

This clone turned up a few times. This chain uses TRBV11-2 with TRBJ1-1, with D unclear. V was shortened by 5 bases and J by 1 base, with 14 bases between the two germline ends. This CDR3 comprises 15 residues. Germline CDR1 SGHAT, CDR2 FQNNGV. The CDR3: CASSIRPTQNTEAFF. CDR3 DNA sequence: TGTGCCAGCAGCATCCGGCCGACACAGAACACTGAAGCTTTCTTT. The complete variable domain, with remaining parts taken from reference TRBV11-2 and TRBJ1-1, reads EAGVAQSPRYKIIEKRQSVAFWCNPISGHATLYWYQQILGQGPKLLIQFQNNGVVDDSQLPKDRFSAERLKGVDSTLKIQPAKLEDSAVYLCASSIRPTQNTEAFFGQGTRLTVV.

CDR3 sequence reads: CASSPMYQETQYF. CDR3 bases: TGTGCCAGCAGTCCCATGTACCAAGAGACCCAGTACTTC. The chain combines TRBV27 with TRBJ2-5; no firm D call. The germline CDR1 and CDR2 sequences are MNHEY and SMNVEV (reference sequence). V gave up 5 bases and J gave up 0 bases, with 7 bases separating them. CDR3 length: 13 amino acids.

The chain combines TRBV7-8 with TRBJ2-7; 8 nucleotides line up with TRBD1. Germline V gene lookup returns CDR1 SGHVS and CDR2 FQNEAQ. V lost 4 bases, J lost 4 bases, and 9 bases stayed unmatched. This CDR3 spans 15 amino acids. As DNA, the CDR3 is TGTGCCAGCAGCTGGGGACAGGCCCGTGGGTACGAGCAGTACTTC. Translated: CASSWGQARGYEQYF.

The CDR3 loop reads CASIVGQGFSGYTF. The DNA of the CDR3 is TGTGCCAGCATCGTCGGACAGGGATTCTCTGGCTACACCTTC. The V call is TRBV2, the J call TRBJ1-2; TRBD1 aligns across 8 bases. The CDR3 length is 14 residues. Per the germline V gene, CDR1 is SNHLY and CDR2 is FYNNEI. V lost 7 bases to trimming and J lost 7 bases; unmatched junction nucleotides: 11.

The chain is built from TRBV5-4 and TRBJ1-3; 9 positions match TRBD1. Germline V CDR1 and CDR2: SGHNT, YYREEE (reference sequence). The CDR3 has 17 amino acids. Losses at the gene ends were 4 bases for V and 1 base for J; bases not matched to a gene: 9. The CDR3 spells CASSARPGQGSGNTIYF. The CDR3 nucleotides read TGTGCCAGCAGCGCCCGGCCGGGACAGGGATCTGGAAACACCATATATTTT.

This clone was detected only once. V and J are TRBV11-3 and TRBJ2-1; D is undetermined. CDR1 and CDR2 from the germline V gene are SGHNT and YENEEA. This CDR3 comprises 14 residues. V gave up 0 bases and J gave up 2 bases, with 5 bases separating them. Here the CDR3 reads CASSLDLAYNEQFF. For the CDR3, the DNA is TGTGCCAGCAGCTTAGATTTAGCCTACAATGAGCAGTTCTTC.

The V gene is TRBV19, the J gene TRBJ2-7, with D possibly TRBD2 on 5 matching bases. The CDR3 has 14 residues. Germline V gene sequence: CDR1 LNHDA, CDR2 SQIVND (reference sequence). Trimming removed 5 bases from V and 3 bases from J, with 14 bases in between. The CDR3 reads CASSRQGRDYEQYF. The CDR3, as DNA: TGTGCCAGTAGTCGACAAGGACGGGACTACGAGCAGTACTTC.